A single sample gave rise to the 29 T cell receptor beta chains below, sequenced in a study of T-cell reconstitution after alpha-beta-depleted transplantation in children. It was with unique molecular identifiers that the TCRbeta library was prepared. TCRdb re-called the PCR reads with MiXCR, one entry per CDR3 protein. The profile shows a few hundred thousand distinct CDR3 sequences, more than 20% of them singletons. Sample: PBMCs, taken before TCRalphabeta/CD19-depleted stem cell transplant. The receptors were sampled from a girl aged 2-10 years with Fanconi anemia, due to receive a stem cell transplant.

The gene calls are TRBV5-6 and TRBJ2-4; 7 nucleotides match TRBD1. Germline-derived CDR1 and CDR2 are SGHDT and YYEEEE. J gave up 0 bases and V 4 bases, and 10 bases lay outside the gene matches. The CDR3 spans 17 residues. CDR3 coding DNA: TGTGCCAGCAGCGCCAGACAGGGACGGCTAGCCAAAAACATTCAGTACTTC. As protein: CASSARQGRLAKNIQYF. Looking up the rest from reference TRBV5-6 and TRBJ2-4 gives the full variable domain: DAGVTQSPTHLIKTRGQQVTLRCSPKSGHDTVSWYQQALGQGPQFIFQYYEEEERQRGNFPDRFSGHQFPNYSSELNVNALLLGDSALYLCASSARQGRLAKNIQYFGAGTRLSVL.

This clonotype was counted at least ten times. The chain combines TRBV20-1 with TRBJ1-6; the D gene is possibly TRBD1 (5 bases). This CDR3 has 16 residues. Germline V gives CDR1 DFQATT, CDR2 SNEGSKA (reference sequence). Trimming cost V 3 bases and J 0 bases, with 12 bases left between them. CDR3 protein: CSASLRVSSYNSPLHF. In nucleotides, the CDR3 is TGCAGTGCTAGTCTCAGGGTTAGCTCCTATAATTCACCCCTCCACTTT.

This clonotype was recorded at least ten times. The CDR3: CSASGGAYQETQYF. The CDR3 nucleotides are TGCAGTGCTAGCGGGGGGGCGTACCAAGAGACCCAGTACTTC. This sequence joins TRBV20-1 and TRBJ2-5; TRBD2 aligns across 8 bases. In germline, CDR1 is DFQATT, CDR2 SNEGSKA (reference sequence). Unmatched junction bases numbered 3, after V lost 3 bases and J lost 0 bases. The CDR3 is 14 residues long.

This clonotype was seen at least ten times. J is TRBJ1-5 and V is TRBV6-5; 7 positions agree with TRBD1. V gave up 0 bases and J gave up 5 bases; unmatched junction bases: 10. In germline, CDR1 is MNHEY, CDR2 SVGAGI. CDR3 length equals 17 residues. The CDR3 coding sequence is TGTGCCAGCAGTTACTCAACCTTACAGGGGAGGGATCAGCCCCAGCATTTT. Translated, it gives CASSYSTLQGRDQPQHF.

A single count supports this clonotype. The chain recombines TRBV12-3 or TRBV12-4 with TRBJ2-7; TRBD1 matches at 7 bases. V trimming: 5 bases; J trimming: 2 bases; junction bases outside the gene matches: 9. The CDR3 loop spans 15 amino acids. The CDR3 loop is CASSPRQGWAYEQYF. CDR3 bases: TGTGCCAGCAGTCCCAGACAGGGCTGGGCCTACGAGCAGTACTTC.

This clonotype was observed many times. The chain is built from TRBV10-3 and TRBJ2-7, with TRBD1 matching over 9 bases. Germline V gene sequence: CDR1 ENHRY, CDR2 SYGVKD. This CDR3 has 15 residues. Trimming at V came to 9 bases and at J to 5 bases, leaving 14 bases not matched to a gene. The CDR3 DNA is TGTGCCATAGAAACCCCGGGACAGGGTTCTCACGAGCAGTACTTC. As protein: CAIETPGQGSHEQYF.

This clonotype was detected a few times. The J gene is TRBJ2-5, the V gene TRBV11-2; TRBD2 matches at 9 bases. The V gene's germline CDR1 is SGHAT and CDR2 FQNNGV. The CDR3 has 19 amino acids. The ends lost 2 bases at V and 5 bases at J; junction bases unmatched: 18. CDR3 sequence: CASSLFFRDPGLAVETQYF. CDR3 DNA sequence: TGTGCCAGCAGCTTATTCTTTCGGGACCCGGGACTAGCTGTGGAGACCCAGTACTTC.

J is TRBJ2-1 and V is TRBV9; 8 bases map to TRBD1. Germline V CDR1 and CDR2: SGDLS, YYNGEE. This CDR3 spans 17 amino acids. With 1 base clipped from V and 7 bases from J, the junction kept 13 bases outside the gene matches. The CDR3 sequence is CASSVKLGTGQDNEQFF. DNA for the CDR3: TGTGCCAGCAGCGTAAAACTAGGGACAGGCCAGGATAATGAGCAGTTCTTC.

This clonotype was seen only a few times. One end of the junction does not line up with germline, which may come from a read error. The chain couples TRBV5-1 to TRBJ2-7; TRBD1 is a possible D gene (6 bases). This CDR3 spans 11 amino acids. Germline CDR1 SGHRS, CDR2 YFSETQ. CDR3 in DNA: TGCGCCAGCAGCTTGGTTCGACAGGTAGACTTC. It encodes CASSLVRQVDF.

This clonotype appeared a few times. V is TRBV20-1 and J is TRBJ2-4; no clear D gene. V lost 6 bases, J lost 7 bases, and 13 bases lay in between. CDR3 size: 12 residues. In germline, CDR1 is DFQATT, CDR2 SNEGSKA (reference sequence). In DNA form, the CDR3 reads TGCAGTGCCTTAGTGAGTTTGAACATTCAGTACTTC. It is translated as CSALVSLNIQYF.

This clonotype was found many times. The CDR3 DNA is TGCAGCGTTGTTCGGGGGGTGAACACCGGGGAGCTGTTTTTT. This codes for CSVVRGVNTGELFF. The rearrangement uses TRBV29-1 and TRBJ2-2; 7 bases map to TRBD2. CDR1 is SQVTM and CDR2 is ANQGSEA in the germline V gene. The CDR3 has 14 residues. V was pared by 4 bases and J by 1 base, with 3 bases of the junction left unmatched.

In its sample, this clonotype was seen many times. The genes are TRBV5-1 and TRBJ2-1; TRBD2 matches 9 bases. V lost 0 bases, J lost 4 bases, and 5 bases stayed unmatched. This CDR3 comprises 16 residues. In germline, CDR1 is SGHRS, CDR2 YFSETQ. The CDR3 is CASSLAPGLAYNEQFF. The CDR3 coding sequence is TGCGCCAGCAGCTTGGCCCCGGGACTAGCTTACAATGAGCAGTTCTTC.

Ten or more counts support this clonotype. The J gene is TRBJ2-7, the V gene TRBV10-3, with 7 positions matching TRBD2. The CDR3 sequence is 15 residues long. Germline V gives CDR1 ENHRY, CDR2 SYGVKD. With V trimmed by 6 bases and J by 3 bases, 11 bases remained unmatched. This chain's CDR3 is CAISPSGTPDYEQYF. CDR3 coding DNA: TGTGCCATCAGCCCCAGCGGGACTCCCGACTACGAGCAGTACTTC.

This clonotype came up many times. The chain recombines TRBV10-3 with TRBJ2-7; TRBD1 aligns across 7 bases. Looked up from germline, CDR1 is ENHRY and CDR2 is SYGVKD. Germline trimming cut 4 bases from V and 3 bases from J; bases unmatched to any gene: 9. The CDR3 has 15 residues. Written as DNA, the CDR3 is TGTGCCATCAGTGCGAGACAGGGAACCCTCTACGAGCAGTACTTC. Protein product: CAISARQGTLYEQYF.

The chain is built from TRBV27 and TRBJ2-3; no clear D gene. The CDR3 length is 15 residues. The germline CDR1 and CDR2 sequences are MNHEY and SMNVEV (reference sequence). V was trimmed by 6 bases and J by 2 bases, leaving 15 bases between them. CDR3 residues: CASRVALHHTDTQYF. As DNA, the CDR3 is TGTGCCAGCAGAGTGGCCCTCCATCACACAGATACGCAGTATTTT.

This clonotype was recorded at least ten times. The chain carries TRBV4-2 and TRBJ2-7; the D is unclear. Per the germline V gene, CDR1 is LGHNA and CDR2 is YNFKEQ. V shed 3 bases and J shed 7 bases, with 16 bases lying between them. The CDR3 covers 14 residues. The CDR3 loop reads CASSHQLPPFEQYF. The DNA for the CDR3 is TGTGCCAGCAGCCATCAGCTTCCCCCCTTTGAGCAGTACTTC.

The table lists this clonotype with a few counts. This chain connects TRBV20-1 to TRBJ1-2; maybe TRBD1 (5 bases). V lost 3 bases, J lost 4 bases, and 24 bases lay in between. The CDR3 covers 17 residues. CDR1 and CDR2 (germline): DFQATT, SNEGSKA (reference sequence). The CDR3 protein is CSARSLRQPGRGYGYTF. The CDR3 DNA reads TGCAGTGCTAGGAGTCTAAGACAGCCAGGCCGGGGCTATGGCTACACCTTC.

V usage is TRBV3-1 and J usage is TRBJ2-1; TRBD2 aligns across 9 bases. Germline values: CDR1 LGHDT, CDR2 YNNKEL (reference sequence). This CDR3 contains 17 residues. The V segment lost 0 bases and the J segment 4 bases; nucleotides outside the gene matches: 7. CDR3 in amino acids: CASSQDTIAGDYNEQFF. CDR3 nucleotide sequence: TGTGCCAGCAGCCAAGATACAATAGCGGGGGATTACAATGAGCAGTTCTTC.

There are many counts of this clonotype. This rearrangement joins TRBV6-5 to TRBJ2-5; D possibly corresponds to TRBD2 (6 bases). This CDR3 comprises 14 residues. Germline V CDR1 and CDR2: MNHEY, SVGAGI. The V gene lost 0 bases and the J gene lost 4 bases, with 9 bases spanning the gap. CDR3 region: CASSYSQTRETQYF. For the CDR3, the DNA is TGTGCCAGCAGTTACTCGCAGACTAGAGAGACCCAGTACTTC.

This chain connects TRBV7-6 to TRBJ2-7, with unresolved D. Germline CDR1 is SGHVS and CDR2 is FNYEAQ. This CDR3 is built from 13 residues. Trimming cost V 3 bases and J 3 bases, with 9 bases left between them. CDR3 sequence: CASSFRTNYEQYF. The DNA for the CDR3 is TGTGCCAGCAGCTTTCGGACCAACTACGAGCAGTACTTC.

This sequence joins TRBV29-1 and TRBJ2-7, with 10 bases identical to TRBD2. V lost 1 base to trimming and J lost 6 bases; unmatched junction nucleotides: 9. The CDR3 totals 15 residues. In germline, CDR1 is SQVTM, CDR2 ANQGSEA. The CDR3 coding sequence is TGCAGCGTTGAAGGTTCGGCTAGCGGGAGAGGCGAGCAGTACTTC. It yields the protein CSVEGSASGRGEQYF.

In this sample, this clonotype turned up many times. This chain joins TRBV29-1 and TRBJ2-1; 11 nucleotides line up with TRBD1. This CDR3 is 14 amino acids long. Losses at the gene ends were 3 bases for V and 9 bases for J; bases not matched to a gene: 7. The V gene's germline CDR1 is SQVTM and CDR2 ANQGSEA. CDR3 bases: TGCAGCGTTGACTATGGACAGGGGGCGGGTGAGCAGTTCTTC. Translating it yields CSVDYGQGAGEQFF.

This clonotype was seen many times. The chain is built from TRBV27 and TRBJ2-7; tentative D call: TRBD1 (5 bases). This CDR3 region has 13 residues. Germline V CDR1 and CDR2: MNHEY, SMNVEV (reference sequence). V was cut by 8 bases and J by 2 bases, with 13 bases left in between. The CDR3 protein is CASRQGQAYEQYF. CDR3 bases: TGTGCCAGCCGTCAAGGACAAGCCTACGAGCAGTACTTC.

The chain has TRBV29-1 and TRBJ2-7, with TRBD1 matching over 8 bases. This CDR3 spans 17 amino acids. V lost 4 bases, J lost 2 bases, and 16 bases stayed unmatched. Per the germline V gene, CDR1 is SQVTM and CDR2 is ANQGSEA. The CDR3 reads CSVVESGQGRFPYEQYF. The CDR3 DNA follows: TGCAGCGTTGTTGAGTCCGGACAGGGCCGTTTTCCCTACGAGCAGTACTTC.

This clonotype was observed many times. This chain links TRBV12-3 or TRBV12-4 with TRBJ2-5, with D unresolved. V lost 3 bases and J 5 bases, leaving 10 bases between the germline ends. The CDR3 covers 13 residues. The CDR3 protein is CASSFLAMETQYF. In DNA form, the CDR3 reads TGTGCCAGCAGTTTCCTCGCGATGGAGACCCAGTACTTC.

The chain employs TRBV5-1 and TRBJ2-5; tentative D call: TRBD2 (6 bases). Germline loops: CDR1 SGHRS, CDR2 YFSETQ. The CDR3 has 14 amino acids. Between the trimmed V and J ends, which lost 0 bases and 5 bases, there was a span of 11 bases. The CDR3 region is CASSLASAGETQYF. CDR3 DNA sequence: TGCGCCAGCAGCTTGGCTAGCGCGGGGGAGACCCAGTACTTC.

The V gene is TRBV15, the J gene TRBJ2-1; 9 bases match TRBD1. This CDR3 has 16 amino acids. The germline V gene has CDR1 LNHNV and CDR2 YYDKDF (reference sequence). V lost 6 bases to trimming and J lost 5 bases; unmatched junction nucleotides: 11. CDR3 residues: CATSLGQGEKNNEQFF. CDR3 in DNA: TGTGCCACCAGTCTGGGACAGGGAGAGAAAAACAATGAGCAGTTCTTC.

Many counts were recorded for this clonotype. The chain combines TRBV20-1 with TRBJ1-3; the D is unclear. CDR3 length equals 16 residues. Trimming removed 4 bases from V and 0 bases from J, with 16 bases in between. CDR1 is DFQATT and CDR2 is SNEGSKA in the germline V gene (reference sequence). The CDR3 bases are TGCAGTGCTATTGCTCCAGGTGGAAGCTCTGGAAACACCATATATTTT. Its translation is CSAIAPGGSSGNTIYF.

This clonotype was counted between two and nine times. As DNA, the CDR3 is TGCAGCGTCAGGACAGGGGGCTGGTATGGCTACACCTTC. The encoded protein is CSVRTGGWYGYTF. This chain connects TRBV29-1 to TRBJ1-2; TRBD1 matches 11 bases. V shed 6 bases and J 5 bases; nucleotides not matched to a gene: 5. Germline V gene data show CDR1 as SQVTM and CDR2 as ANQGSEA. The CDR3 totals 13 residues.